This TCR beta chain was retrieved from a study of CD8+ T cells in alopecia areata. Across the whole study: A 6-month off-drug phase came after tofacitinib, which had lasted 6 to 18 months. General observations from the study: The study also sequences resident alphabeta T cells of normal skin in scalp samples.

CDR3 size: 13 residues. Per germline, CDR1 GTSNPN and CDR2 SVGIG (reference sequence). Deletions cut 0 bases from V and 0 bases from J, with 6 bases between. It was cDNA, reverse transcribed from extracted RNA, that served as the sequencing template. Clones were read by immunoSEQ multiplex PCR, and TCRdb kept only the in-frame ones, dropping some. The sample carries 150,000 or so clones, nearly 55% recorded once. As for treatment: oral pan-JAK inhibitor, 5-10 mg twice daily. Concerning this clone: The antigen remains unidentified.

This chain joins TRBV30 and TRBJ2-7; D unclear. The receptor comes from a human donor with alopecia areata. Sequences were derived from CD8+ T cells sorted from blood, sampled at week 4, from a patient treated with tofacitinib. Written as DNA, the CDR3 is TGTGCCTGGAGTGTCCCGGGCTCCTACGAGCAGTACTTC. Protein: CAWSVPGSYEQYF. The full variable domain, with the rest looked up from reference TRBV30 and TRBJ2-7, is SQTIHQWPATLVQPVGSPLSLECTVEGTSNPNLYWYRQAAGRGLQLLFYSVGIGQISSEVPQNLSASRPQDRQFILSSKKLLLSDSGFYLCAWSVPGSYEQYFGPGTRLTVT.